This TCR beta chain originates from a study of blood T cell repertoires in COVID-19. Assay: immunoSEQ multiplex PCR; the TCRdb copy retains only in-frame clones and omits some. The repertoire consists of 170,000 or so clones, with approximately 80% occurring once and the leading ten covering roughly 17%. The sample taken for sequencing was PBMCs or T cells enriched from blood (not recorded which). The sequence was collected from a woman in her forties or fifties who had recovered from COVID-19.

CDR3 amino acids: CSVAGVANEKLFF. CDR3 nucleotides: TGCAGCGTTGCCGGGGTCGCTAATGAAAAACTGTTTTTT. The chain recombines TRBV29-1 with TRBJ1-4; no firm D call. V lost 4 bases and J 3 bases, leaving 9 bases between the germline ends. The CDR3 totals 13 residues. Germline V gives CDR1 SQVTM, CDR2 ANQGSEA.